What follows are 9 T cell receptor beta chains derived from one specimen sequenced in a study of early T cells in non-severe SARS-CoV-2 infection. MiXCR, applied by TCRdb to the 5' RACE reads, yields one record per CDR3 protein. Among 20,000 to 30,000 distinct CDR3 sequences, about 5.1% were seen once, and the ten largest hold around 4%. Material: whole blood. Receptors were obtained from an adult who was a healthcare worker with PCR-confirmed SARS-CoV-2 infection or an uninfected control (not recorded which).

V gene TRBV20-1 combines with J gene TRBJ2-3; 7 bases align to TRBD2. J gave up 0 bases and V 5 bases, and 5 bases lay outside the gene matches. CDR1 is DFQATT, CDR2 SNEGSKA, per germline (reference sequence). This CDR3 comprises 14 residues. CDR3: CSAPSGASTDTQYF. The CDR3 DNA is TGCAGTGCTCCCAGCGGGGCAAGCACAGATACGCAGTATTTT.

The table lists this clonotype with a few counts. This rearrangement joins TRBV24-1 to TRBJ2-5, with D perhaps matching TRBD1 (5 bases). Germline CDR1 reads KGHDR; CDR2 reads SFDVKD. The CDR3 consists of 14 residues. Trimming took off 3 bases at V and 2 bases at J, with 9 bases between the two ends. CDR3 sequence reads: CATSDLTVQETQYF. CDR3 in DNA: TGTGCCACCAGTGATCTGACAGTACAAGAGACCCAGTACTTC.

The chain carries TRBV4-3 and TRBJ2-5; D gene unclear. This CDR3 has 16 residues. Germline CDR1 and CDR2: LGHNA and YSLEER. V was clipped by 0 bases and J by 2 bases, with 13 bases between them. In nucleotides, the CDR3 is TGCGCCAGCAGCCAAGAAGGCCCCCAGGATCAAGAGACCCAGTACTTC. Amino acids: CASSQEGPQDQETQYF.

This clonotype was seen only a few times. The rearrangement links TRBV20-1 to TRBJ2-5; the match to TRBD2 covers 9 bases. Germline V CDR1 and CDR2: DFQATT, SNEGSKA (reference sequence). The CDR3 is made up of 14 amino acids. V was clipped by 5 bases and J by 1 base; unmatched bases: 5. CDR3 residues: CSASLAGTQETQYF. The CDR3 DNA sequence: TGCAGTGCTTCCCTAGCGGGGACCCAAGAGACCCAGTACTTC.

Ten or more counts support this clonotype. The chain is built from TRBV19 and TRBJ1-5; D remains ambiguous. Germline V gene lookup returns CDR1 LNHDA and CDR2 SQIVND (reference sequence). V gave up 3 bases and J gave up 7 bases, with 10 bases separating them. This CDR3 spans 13 amino acids. DNA of the CDR3: TGTGCCAGTAGTATTCAGGCTACCCAGCCCCAGCATTTT. It yields the protein CASSIQATQPQHF.

This clonotype was observed at least ten times. The chain has TRBV5-6 and TRBJ2-5; 7 bases are a match to TRBD1. V lost 4 bases to trimming and J lost 2 bases; unmatched junction nucleotides: 14. The CDR3 contains 17 residues. Looked up from germline, CDR1 is SGHDT and CDR2 is YYEEEE. CDR3 in amino acids: CASSPRPPTGRQETQYF. The CDR3 DNA sequence: TGTGCCAGCAGCCCTAGACCTCCGACAGGGCGTCAAGAGACCCAGTACTTC.

This clonotype came up many times. The chain combines TRBV7-6 with TRBJ1-1, with D possibly being TRBD1 (5 bases). The germline gives CDR1 SGHVS, CDR2 FNYEAQ. The V end lost 5 bases, the J end lost 0 bases, and 16 bases lay between the germline ends. CDR3 size: 16 residues. The CDR3 DNA sequence: TGTGCCAGCAGCGCAAGACAGCCGAGCATGAACACTGAAGCTTTCTTT. It specifies CASSARQPSMNTEAFF. The full variable domain, in which reference TRBV7-6 and TRBJ1-1 provide the parts outside the CDR3, is GAGVSQSPRYKVTKRGQDVALRCDPISGHVSLYWYRQALGQGPEFLTYFNYEAQQDKSGLPNDRFSAERPEGSISTLTIQRTEQRDSAMYRCASSARQPSMNTEAFFGQGTRLTVV.

This clonotype was observed a handful of times. This chain joins TRBV20-1 and TRBJ2-7; 11 bases fit TRBD1. The CDR3 length is 14 residues. Germline V gives CDR1 DFQATT, CDR2 SNEGSKA (reference sequence). The V and J ends lost 6 bases and 5 bases, in that order; junction bases with no gene match: 9. The CDR3 coding sequence is TGCAGTGCACCCTCCCGGACAGGGGGCGACGAGCAGTACTTC. Its protein product is CSAPSRTGGDEQYF.

This clonotype was observed a handful of times. This chain uses TRBV18 with TRBJ2-2, with a weak D call TRBD1 (5 bases). Germline lookup yields CDR1 KGHSH and CDR2 LQKENI. V was trimmed by 3 bases and J by 2 bases, leaving 7 bases between them. This CDR3 spans 14 amino acids. In DNA form, the CDR3 reads TGTGCCAGCTCACCGGACACAAACACCGGGGAGCTGTTTTTT. It yields the protein CASSPDTNTGELFF.